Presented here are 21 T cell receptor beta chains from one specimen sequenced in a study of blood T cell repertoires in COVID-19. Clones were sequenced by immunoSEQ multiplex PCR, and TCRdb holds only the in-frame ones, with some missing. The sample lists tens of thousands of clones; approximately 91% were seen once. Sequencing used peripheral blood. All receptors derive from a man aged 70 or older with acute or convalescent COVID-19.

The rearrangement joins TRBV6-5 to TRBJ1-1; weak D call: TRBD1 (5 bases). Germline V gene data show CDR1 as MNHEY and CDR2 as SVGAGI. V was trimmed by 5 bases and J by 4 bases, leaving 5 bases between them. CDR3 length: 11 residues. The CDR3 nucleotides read TGTGCCAGCAGTACAGGCACTGAAGCTTTCTTT. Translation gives CASSTGTEAFF.

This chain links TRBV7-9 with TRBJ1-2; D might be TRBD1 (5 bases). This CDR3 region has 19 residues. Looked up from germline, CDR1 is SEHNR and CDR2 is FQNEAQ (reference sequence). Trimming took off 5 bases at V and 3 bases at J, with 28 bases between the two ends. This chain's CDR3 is CASSPQVGGAATRDYGYTF. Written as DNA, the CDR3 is TGTGCCAGCAGCCCCCAGGTTGGCGGGGCAGCCACCCGAGACTATGGCTACACCTTC.

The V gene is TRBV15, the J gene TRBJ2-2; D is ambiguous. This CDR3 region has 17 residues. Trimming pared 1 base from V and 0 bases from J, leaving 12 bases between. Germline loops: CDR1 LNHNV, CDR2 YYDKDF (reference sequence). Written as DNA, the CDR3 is TGTGCCACCAGCAGAGCCCTCCGTGACACGAACACCGGGGAGCTGTTTTTT. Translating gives CATSRALRDTNTGELFF.

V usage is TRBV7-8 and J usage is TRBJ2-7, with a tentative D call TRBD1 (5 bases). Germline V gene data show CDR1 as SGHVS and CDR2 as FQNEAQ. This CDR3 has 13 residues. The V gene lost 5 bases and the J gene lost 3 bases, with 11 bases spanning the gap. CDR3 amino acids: CASSKQELYEQYF. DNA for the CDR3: TGTGCCAGCAGCAAACAGGAACTCTACGAGCAGTACTTC.

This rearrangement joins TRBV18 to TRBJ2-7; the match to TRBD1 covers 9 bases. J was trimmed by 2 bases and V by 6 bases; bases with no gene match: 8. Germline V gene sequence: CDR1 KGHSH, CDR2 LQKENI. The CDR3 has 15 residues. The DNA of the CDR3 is TGTGCCAGCTCGGTCACGGGACAGGGTACCTACGAGCAGTACTTC. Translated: CASSVTGQGTYEQYF.

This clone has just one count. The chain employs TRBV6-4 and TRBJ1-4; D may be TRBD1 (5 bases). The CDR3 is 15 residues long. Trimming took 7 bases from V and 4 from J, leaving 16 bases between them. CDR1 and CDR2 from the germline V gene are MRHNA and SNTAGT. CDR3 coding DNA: TGTGCCAGCACTTATGGGGCAGTTAATAATGAAAAACTGTTTTTT. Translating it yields CASTYGAVNNEKLFF.

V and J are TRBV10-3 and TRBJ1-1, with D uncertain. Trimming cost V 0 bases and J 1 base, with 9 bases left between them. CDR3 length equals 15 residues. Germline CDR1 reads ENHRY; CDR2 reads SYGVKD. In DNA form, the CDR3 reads TGTGCCATCAGTGAGTCTGAGGGAGCGAACACTGAAGCTTTCTTT. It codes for CAISESEGANTEAFF.

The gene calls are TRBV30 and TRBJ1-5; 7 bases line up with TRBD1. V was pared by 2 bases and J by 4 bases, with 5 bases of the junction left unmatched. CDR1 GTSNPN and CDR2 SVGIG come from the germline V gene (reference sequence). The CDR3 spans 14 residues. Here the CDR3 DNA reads TGTGCCTGGAGTCGGGACAGCTTGAATCAGCCCCAGCATTTT. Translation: CAWSRDSLNQPQHF.

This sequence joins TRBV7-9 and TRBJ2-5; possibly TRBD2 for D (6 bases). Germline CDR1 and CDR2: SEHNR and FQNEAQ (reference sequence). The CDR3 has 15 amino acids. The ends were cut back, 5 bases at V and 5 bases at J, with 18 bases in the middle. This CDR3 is CASSPDLALMETQYF. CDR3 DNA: TGTGCCAGCAGCCCTGACCTAGCGTTGATGGAGACCCAGTACTTC.

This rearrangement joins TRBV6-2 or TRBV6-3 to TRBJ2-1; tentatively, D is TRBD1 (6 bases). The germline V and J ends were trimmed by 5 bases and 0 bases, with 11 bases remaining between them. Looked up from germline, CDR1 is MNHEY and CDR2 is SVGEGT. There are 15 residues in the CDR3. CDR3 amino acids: CASSDRQDSYNEQFF. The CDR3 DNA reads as TGTGCCAGCAGTGACCGACAGGACTCCTACAATGAGCAGTTCTTC.

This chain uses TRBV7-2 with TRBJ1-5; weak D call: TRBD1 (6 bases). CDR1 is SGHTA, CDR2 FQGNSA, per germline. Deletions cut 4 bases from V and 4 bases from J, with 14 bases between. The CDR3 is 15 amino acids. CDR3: CASSSSDRWNQPQHF. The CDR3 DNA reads TGTGCCAGCAGCTCCTCGGACAGATGGAATCAGCCCCAGCATTTT.

Here the CDR3 reads CASSEFRFGSGYTF. In DNA form, the CDR3 reads TGTGCCAGCAGTGAATTCAGGTTTGGGTCAGGCTACACCTTC. The chain uses TRBV6-1 and TRBJ1-2; unclear D gene. There are 14 residues in the CDR3. Trimming cost V 2 bases and J 8 bases, with 15 bases left between them. Germline-derived CDR1 and CDR2 are MNHNS and SASEGT.

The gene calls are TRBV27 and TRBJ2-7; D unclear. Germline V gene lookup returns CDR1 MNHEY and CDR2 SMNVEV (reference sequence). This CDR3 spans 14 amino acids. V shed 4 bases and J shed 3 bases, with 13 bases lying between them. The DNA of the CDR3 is TGTGCCAGCAGTTCTCCTACGAGGATCTACGAGCAGTACTTC. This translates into CASSSPTRIYEQYF.

CDR3 nucleotides: TGTGCCAGCAGCTTACGCCCATTAGACAGGACCTATAATTCACCCCTCCACTTT. It translates to CASSLRPLDRTYNSPLHF. The V gene is TRBV7-2, the J gene TRBJ1-6; TRBD1 is a possible D gene (6 bases). CDR1 and CDR2 from the germline V gene are SGHTA and FQGNSA. This CDR3 contains 18 residues. Trimming stripped 2 bases from V and 2 bases from J, with 16 bases between.

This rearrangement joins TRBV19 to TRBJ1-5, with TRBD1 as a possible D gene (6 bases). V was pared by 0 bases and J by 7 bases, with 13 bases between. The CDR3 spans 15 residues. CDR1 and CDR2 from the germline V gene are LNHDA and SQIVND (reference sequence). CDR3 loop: CASSIDGLGAQPQHF. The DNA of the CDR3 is TGTGCCAGTAGTATAGATGGGTTGGGGGCACAGCCCCAGCATTTT.

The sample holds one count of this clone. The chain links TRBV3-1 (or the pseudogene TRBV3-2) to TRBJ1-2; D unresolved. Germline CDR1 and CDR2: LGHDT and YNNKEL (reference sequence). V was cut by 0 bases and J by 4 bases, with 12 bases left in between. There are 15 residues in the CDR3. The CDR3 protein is CASSQELIRGYGYTF. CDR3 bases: TGTGCCAGCAGCCAAGAACTGATCCGTGGCTATGGCTACACCTTC.

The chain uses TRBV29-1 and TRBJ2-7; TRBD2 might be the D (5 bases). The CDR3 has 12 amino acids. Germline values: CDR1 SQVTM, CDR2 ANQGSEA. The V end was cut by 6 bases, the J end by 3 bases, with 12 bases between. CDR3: CSVDTGNYEQYF. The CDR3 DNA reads TGCAGCGTGGATACCGGGAACTACGAGCAGTACTTC.

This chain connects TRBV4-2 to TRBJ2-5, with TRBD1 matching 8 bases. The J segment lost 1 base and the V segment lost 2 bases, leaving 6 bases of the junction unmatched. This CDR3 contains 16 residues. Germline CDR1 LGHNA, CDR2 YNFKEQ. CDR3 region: CASSQPGQGSQETQYF. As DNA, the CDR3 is TGTGCCAGCAGCCAACCTGGACAGGGATCCCAAGAGACCCAGTACTTC.

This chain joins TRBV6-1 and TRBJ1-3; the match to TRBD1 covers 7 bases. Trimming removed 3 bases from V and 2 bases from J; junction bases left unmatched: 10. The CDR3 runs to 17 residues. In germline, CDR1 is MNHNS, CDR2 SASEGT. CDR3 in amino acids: CASSDPPTGVAGNTIYF. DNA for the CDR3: TGTGCCAGCAGTGACCCGCCAACAGGGGTCGCTGGAAACACCATATATTTT.

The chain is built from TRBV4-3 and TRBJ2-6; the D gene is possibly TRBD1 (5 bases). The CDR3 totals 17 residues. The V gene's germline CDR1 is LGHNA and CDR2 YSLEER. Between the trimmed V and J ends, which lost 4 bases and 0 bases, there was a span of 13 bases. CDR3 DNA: TGCGCCAGCAGCCCGGACAACGCCCGCTCTGGGGCCAACGTCCTGACTTTC. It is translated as CASSPDNARSGANVLTF.

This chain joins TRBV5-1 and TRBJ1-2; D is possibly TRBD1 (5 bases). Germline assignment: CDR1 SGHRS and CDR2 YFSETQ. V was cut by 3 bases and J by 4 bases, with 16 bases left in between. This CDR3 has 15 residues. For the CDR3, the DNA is TGCGCCAGCAGCTCCTTAGCGGGGACGGGCTATGGCTACACCTTC. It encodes CASSSLAGTGYGYTF.